This T cell receptor beta chain was observed in a study of radiotherapy plus CTLA-4 blockade in lung cancer. The CDR3 is 15 residues long. Trimming pared 1 base from V and 1 base from J, leaving 11 bases between. Germline V gene lookup returns CDR1 SGHNT and CDR2 YENEEA. The table came from immunoSEQ multiplex PCR; TCRdb's copy has only in-frame clones and leaves some out. The table has around 78,000 clones, around 81% seen once. This receptor was identified in a human donor with non-small cell lung cancer who had a partial response to radiotherapy plus ipilimumab. Some clones in this sample may be carry-over from other donors' samples. V usage is TRBV11-3 and J usage is TRBJ2-7, with TRBD1 as a possible D gene (6 bases). This specimen was peripheral blood, taken from a patient treated with radiotherapy plus ipilimumab. CDR3 in DNA: TGTGCCAGCAGCTTAGCCGGGACACAATCCTACGAGCAGTACTTC. Its translation is CASSLAGTQSYEQYF.